This paragraph reports one T cell receptor (beta chain). Its specificity is not known. This sample stems from a study of cytomegalovirus exposure and HLA in healthy donors. Study-level findings and limits: The majority of TCR sequences were rare, yet some public TCRs appeared in many donors.

Use of 60 Vbeta and 13 Jbeta primers characterized the PCR. This table comes from immunoSEQ multiplex PCR, and its TCRdb copy is limited to in-frame clones, with some not included. The sample lists 190,000 or so clones, 80% to 85% occurring once. The source of this sequence is a woman aged 50 to 60 in good health and CMV-seropositive. Sequencing was carried out using PBMCs.

The CDR3 bases are TGTGCCAGCAGTGCAGGGCAGGGGGAGGCAGATACGCAGTATTTT. Its protein is CASSAGQGEADTQYF. The J gene is TRBJ2-3, the V gene TRBV2; possibly TRBD1 for D (7 bases). CDR1 SNHLY and CDR2 FYNNEI come from the germline V gene. This CDR3 contains 15 residues. V was shortened by 4 bases and J by 4 bases, with 15 bases between the two germline ends.